This entry describes one T cell receptor (beta chain). The TCRbeta library incorporated unique molecular identifiers. One entry per CDR3 protein, called by TCRdb with MiXCR from the PCR reads. The sample records a few hundred thousand distinct CDR3 sequences, approximately 41% being singletons. These data originate in a study of T-cell reconstitution after alpha-beta-depleted transplantation in children. The origin of this receptor is a girl aged 2 to 10 with aplastic anemia, due to receive a stem cell transplant. The sample in question was PBMCs, obtained before TCRalphabeta/CD19-depleted stem cell transplant.

The CDR3 DNA reads TGTGCCAGCATGGGGAGGAACACTGAAGCTTTCTTT. Translation: CASMGRNTEAFF. V usage is TRBV2 and J usage is TRBJ1-1; D unresolved. V was pared by 7 bases and J by 1 base, with 7 bases between. Germline V lookup: CDR1 SNHLY, CDR2 FYNNEI. The CDR3 covers 12 residues.